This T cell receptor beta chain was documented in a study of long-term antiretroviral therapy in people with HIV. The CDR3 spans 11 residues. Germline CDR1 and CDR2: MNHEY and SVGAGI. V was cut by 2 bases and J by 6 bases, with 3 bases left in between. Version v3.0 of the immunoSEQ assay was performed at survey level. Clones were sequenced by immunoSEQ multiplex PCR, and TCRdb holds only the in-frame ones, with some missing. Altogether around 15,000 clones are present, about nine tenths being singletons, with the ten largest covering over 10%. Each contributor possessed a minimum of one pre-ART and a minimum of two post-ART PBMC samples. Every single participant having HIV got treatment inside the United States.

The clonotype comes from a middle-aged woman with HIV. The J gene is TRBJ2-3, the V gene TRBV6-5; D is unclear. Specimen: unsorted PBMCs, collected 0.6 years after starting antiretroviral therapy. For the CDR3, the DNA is TGTGCCAGCAGTTACATGGATACGCAGTATTTT. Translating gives CASSYMDTQYF.